The text below deals with one TCR beta chain. Antigen: not known. The CDR3 extends over 12 amino acids. V was clipped by 7 bases and J by 5 bases; unmatched bases: 4. The germline V gene has CDR1 SGHRS and CDR2 YFSETQ. The data derive from a study of OX40 agonist ivuxolimab in advanced cancers. Data came from immunoSEQ multiplex PCR; TCRdb stores just in-frame clones and leaves some out. The data hold approximately 64,000 clones, with over 80% observed a single time. The cohort excluded patients with autoimmune disease history or systemic immunosuppression. General study points: Clonal expansion from baseline to week 6 occurred in both CD4+ and CD8+ T cells. There were also nonresponders showing low normalized T-cell clonal expansion. CD8+ T cells averaged more expanded clones than CD4+.

The chain recombines TRBV5-1 with TRBJ2-5; 8 nucleotides match TRBD2. The origin of this receptor is an adult with an advanced solid tumor such as melanoma, head and neck, liver or kidney cancer. This sample comprised CD4+ or CD8+ T cells sorted from blood, obtained in a trial of the OX40 agonist ivuxolimab. The CDR3 reads CASSGGVETQYF. In DNA, the CDR3 is TGCGCCAGCTCGGGGGGGGTGGAGACCCAGTACTTC. The entire variable domain, with the rest obtained from reference TRBV5-1 and TRBJ2-5, is as follows: KAGVTQTPRYLIKTRGQQVTLSCSPISGHRSVSWYQQTPGQGLQFLFEYFSETQRNKGNFPGRFSGRQFSNSRSEMNVSTLELGDSALYLCASSGGVETQYFGPGTRLLVL.